Each of the 12 T cell receptor beta chains below was sequenced from the same sample in a study of blood T cell repertoires in COVID-19. Only in-frame clones appear in the TCRdb table, and some are missing; sequencing was by immunoSEQ multiplex PCR. The repertoire has 180,000 or so clones, around 82% of them found once; the top ten carry approximately 7.9%. Sequences were obtained from PBMCs or T cells enriched from blood (not recorded which). The source of these receptors is a man aged 35-49 years who had recovered from COVID-19.

This clone turned up a few times. The rearrangement joins TRBV7-8 to TRBJ2-3, with 16 nucleotides matching TRBD2. The junction had 6 bases not matched to a gene; V was cut back by 3 bases and J by 6 bases. CDR1 and CDR2 (germline): SGHVS, FQNEAQ. This CDR3 comprises 17 residues. The CDR3, as DNA: TGTGCCAGCAGCTTTGGGACTAGCGGGGGGGAAAGGGATACGCAGTATTTT. Protein product: CASSFGTSGGERDTQYF.

CDR3 residues: CASSLAPQGAEAFF. Here the CDR3 DNA reads TGTGCCAGCAGCTTAGCACCTCAGGGGGCGGAAGCTTTCTTT. The chain recombines TRBV7-9 with TRBJ1-1; 8 bases are shared with TRBD1. This CDR3 region has 14 residues. The germline gives CDR1 SEHNR, CDR2 FQNEAQ (reference sequence). V shed 0 bases and J 8 bases; nucleotides not matched to a gene: 5. Full variable domain (outside the CDR3, taken from reference TRBV7-9 and TRBJ1-1): DTGVSQNPRHKITKRGQNVTFRCDPISEHNRLYWYRQTLGQGPEFLTYFQNEAQLEKSRLLSDRFSAERPKGSFSTLEIQRTEQGDSAMYLCASSLAPQGAEAFFGQGTRLTVV.

This chain joins TRBV6-5 and TRBJ1-1, with 7 bases aligning to TRBD1. The trim removed 6 bases at V and 1 base at J, leaving 5 bases unmatched. The CDR3 length is 14 residues. Per the germline V gene, CDR1 is MNHEY and CDR2 is SVGAGI. In nucleotides, the CDR3 is TGTGCCAGCAGCAAAGGGACAGAGAACACTGAAGCTTTCTTT. It translates to CASSKGTENTEAFF.

V gene TRBV30 combines with J gene TRBJ1-1, with a weak D call TRBD1 (5 bases). Trimming took 0 bases from V and 6 from J, leaving 20 bases between them. CDR1 is GTSNPN and CDR2 is SVGIG in the germline V gene (reference sequence). The CDR3 is made up of 16 amino acids. The CDR3 coding sequence is TGTGCCTGGAGTGTCCGTCTTTGGGCGGGGCGACCTGAAGCTTTCTTT. Residues: CAWSVRLWAGRPEAFF.

The chain has TRBV6-1 and TRBJ1-3; no clear D. The germline V gene has CDR1 MNHNS and CDR2 SASEGT. V shed 1 base and J shed 0 bases, with 10 bases lying between them. The CDR3 length is 16 residues. The CDR3, as DNA: TGTGCCAGCAGTGAAGTGTCAGGAAGCTCTGGAAACACCATATATTTT. It is translated as CASSEVSGSSGNTIYF.

This chain joins TRBV5-4 and TRBJ2-4; D might be TRBD2 (6 bases). Trimming shortened V by 3 bases and J by 1 base, and 11 bases separated the two germline ends. Germline lookup yields CDR1 SGHNT and CDR2 YYREEE (reference sequence). This CDR3 contains 15 residues. The CDR3 nucleotides read TGTGCCAGCAGCTCGGAGGCGGGGGCCAAAAACATTCAGTACTTC. Its protein is CASSSEAGAKNIQYF.

This chain connects TRBV29-1 to TRBJ1-2; 11 bases fit TRBD1. This CDR3 comprises 14 residues. CDR1 and CDR2 from the germline V gene are SQVTM and ANQGSEA. V dropped 6 bases and J dropped 6; count of bases not matched to a gene: 9. Here the CDR3 DNA reads TGCAGCGTCCCCGGGACAGGGGGTGAACATGGCTACACCTTC. Protein sequence: CSVPGTGGEHGYTF.

This chain uses TRBV11-2 with TRBJ1-2; 9 positions match TRBD1. Looked up from germline, CDR1 is SGHAT and CDR2 is FQNNGV. Unmatched junction bases numbered 8, after V lost 5 bases and J lost 7 bases. The CDR3 contains 14 residues. The CDR3 bases are TGTGCCAGCAGCAAGGACAGGGGACAGGGTGGCTACACCTTC. Protein: CASSKDRGQGGYTF.

The CDR3 DNA reads as TGTGCCAGCAGACCGGGACATAACCCCTACAATGAGCAGTTCTTC. Translated, it gives CASRPGHNPYNEQFF. The V and J genes are TRBV7-6 and TRBJ2-1; TRBD1 might be the D (6 bases). This CDR3 has 15 amino acids. Between the trimmed V and J ends, which lost 6 bases and 2 bases, there was a span of 14 bases. Germline-derived CDR1 and CDR2 are SGHVS and FNYEAQ.

This clone occurred once. In the same sample, other DNA sequences code for this CDR3. This chain uses TRBV28 with TRBJ2-3; possible D gene TRBD2, 5 bases. CDR1 MDHEN and CDR2 SYDVKM come from the germline V gene. V was clipped by 2 bases and J by 0 bases, with 6 bases between them. The CDR3 length is 14 residues. CDR3 coding DNA: TGTGCCAGCAGTTTAGGAGGAAGCACAGATACGCAGTATTTT. Protein product: CASSLGGSTDTQYF.

This clone was counted ten times or more. V is TRBV30 and J is TRBJ2-7; 8 bases align to TRBD2. With 3 bases clipped from V and 0 bases from J, the junction kept 13 bases outside the gene matches. The CDR3 runs to 17 residues. Germline values: CDR1 GTSNPN, CDR2 SVGIG (reference sequence). This CDR3 is CAWSQAHLSGSSYEQYF. CDR3 nucleotide sequence: TGTGCCTGGAGCCAAGCCCACCTCAGCGGGAGCTCCTACGAGCAGTACTTC.

This clone was detected only a few times. The chain links TRBV5-1 to TRBJ1-2, with D perhaps TRBD1 (6 bases). This CDR3 is 14 amino acids long. Germline V CDR1 and CDR2: SGHRS, YFSETQ. Trimming took off 3 bases at V and 4 bases at J, with 13 bases between the two ends. The CDR3 sequence: CASSYNDRTYGYTF. CDR3 coding DNA: TGCGCCAGCAGCTATAATGACAGGACCTATGGCTACACCTTC.